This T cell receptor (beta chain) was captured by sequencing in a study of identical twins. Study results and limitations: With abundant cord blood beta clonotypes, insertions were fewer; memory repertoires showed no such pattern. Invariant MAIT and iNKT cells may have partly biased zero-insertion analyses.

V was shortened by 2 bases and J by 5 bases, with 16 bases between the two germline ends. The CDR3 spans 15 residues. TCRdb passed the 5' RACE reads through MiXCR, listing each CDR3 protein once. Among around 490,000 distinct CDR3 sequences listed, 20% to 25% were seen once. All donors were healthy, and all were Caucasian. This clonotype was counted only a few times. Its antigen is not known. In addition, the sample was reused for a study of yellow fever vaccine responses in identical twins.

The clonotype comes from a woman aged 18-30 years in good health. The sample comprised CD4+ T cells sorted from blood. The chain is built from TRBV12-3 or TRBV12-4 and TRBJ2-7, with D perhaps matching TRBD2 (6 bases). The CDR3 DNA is TGTGCCAGCAGTTTAAAAGGCGGGAACCTGGACGAGCAGTACTTC. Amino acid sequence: CASSLKGGNLDEQYF.